A selection of T cell receptor beta chains follows, all from one sample in a study of T cells in Graves' hyperthyroidism and ophthalmopathy. TCRdb re-called the multiplex PCR reads through MiXCR, storing one row per CDR3 protein. The repertoire holds some 720,000 distinct CDR3 sequences, over 15% seen once, with under 8.5% in the top ten. Sequenced material: blood. The receptors were gathered from a young man with Graves' hyperthyroidism. The CDR3 runs from the conserved cysteine through the conserved F or W. Fields, in order: J gene, clone size, V gene, D gene, CDR3 DNA, CDR3 protein. D genes are given only for firm matches. Rows give clone size only sometimes, using once, few, many, or a class for an expanded clone.

j_call: TRBJ2-7
clone_size: once
v_call: TRBV24-1
d_call: TRBD2
cdr3_nt: TGTGCCACCAGTGACCTAGGACTAGCGGGGGCCGGGACAGCCTACGAGCAGTACTTC
cdr3_aa: CATSDLGLAGAGTAYEQYF

j_call: TRBJ2-7
clone_size: many
v_call: TRBV12-3/TRBV12-4
d_call: TRBD1
cdr3_nt: TGTGCCAGCAGTCACCGGGACAGGGGGAACGAGCAGTACTTC
cdr3_aa: CASSHRDRGNEQYF

j_call: TRBJ2-7
clone_size: few
v_call: TRBV2
d_call: TRBD2
cdr3_nt: TGTGCCAGCAGTGAGATTTGGACTAGCGGGATGGCCCCGTACGAGCAGTACTTC
cdr3_aa: CASSEIWTSGMAPYEQYF

j_call: TRBJ2-1
clone_size: -
v_call: TRBV4-1
d_call: -
cdr3_nt: TGCGCCAGCAGCCCAGGGAGAGATAGGGGCAATGAGCAGTTCTTC
cdr3_aa: CASSPGRDRGNEQFF

j_call: TRBJ1-5
clone_size: few
v_call: TRBV20-1
d_call: -
cdr3_nt: TGCAGTGCTAGAATCCGGCAGGGTGGGCAGCCCCAGCATTTT
cdr3_aa: CSARIRQGGQPQHF

j_call: TRBJ1-4
clone_size: few
v_call: TRBV5-6
d_call: -
cdr3_nt: TGTGCCAGCAGCCCGAACACAGGAAATCGGTTAACTGAAAAACTGTTTTTT
cdr3_aa: CASSPNTGNRLTEKLFF

j_call: TRBJ1-5
clone_size: few
v_call: TRBV7-6
d_call: -
cdr3_nt: TGTGCCAGCAGCTTATTGGGGGGGGGCGGCCAGCCCCAGCATTTT
cdr3_aa: CASSLLGGGGQPQHF

j_call: TRBJ2-7
clone_size: few
v_call: TRBV4-2
d_call: TRBD1
cdr3_nt: TGTGCCAGCAGCTCAAGGACAGGGGCAACCTACGAGCAGTACTTC
cdr3_aa: CASSSRTGATYEQYF

j_call: TRBJ2-7
clone_size: many
v_call: TRBV27
d_call: -
cdr3_nt: TGTGCCAGCAGTGTCCTCTGGGGCCACGAGCAGTACTTC
cdr3_aa: CASSVLWGHEQYF

j_call: TRBJ2-6
clone_size: many
v_call: TRBV28
d_call: -
cdr3_nt: TGTGCCAGCAGTTCACCGGGACACCCCTTTACTGGGGCCAACGTCCTGACTTTC
cdr3_aa: CASSSPGHPFTGANVLTF

j_call: TRBJ2-1
clone_size: -
v_call: TRBV19
d_call: -
cdr3_nt: TGTGCCAGTAGTACCCCCCGGTGGGCTAGCAGCCATCGCGATGAGCAGTTCTTC
cdr3_aa: CASSTPRWASSHRDEQFF

j_call: TRBJ1-4
clone_size: -
v_call: TRBV20-1
d_call: -
cdr3_nt: TGCAGTGCTACGTGGGCGGGGGAAAAACTGTTTTTT
cdr3_aa: CSATWAGEKLFF

j_call: TRBJ2-7
clone_size: -
v_call: TRBV30
d_call: -
cdr3_nt: TGTGCCTGGAGTGTAGGGGGAGGCCCCTCCGAGCAGTACTTC
cdr3_aa: CAWSVGGGPSEQYF

j_call: TRBJ2-7
clone_size: many
v_call: TRBV28
d_call: -
cdr3_nt: TGTGCCAGCAGTTTGTCCCCACAGGTGTCCTACGAGCAGTGCTTC
cdr3_aa: CASSLSPQVSYEQCF

j_call: TRBJ2-1
clone_size: -
v_call: TRBV5-1
d_call: -
cdr3_nt: TGCGCCAGCAGCTTAGGCTCCGGACGCATCAATGAGCAGTTCTTC
cdr3_aa: CASSLGSGRINEQFF

j_call: TRBJ2-1
clone_size: many
v_call: TRBV6-1
d_call: -
cdr3_nt: TGTGCCAGCAGCCTCGGGACTCCTAGAGGCTACAATGAGCAGTTCTTC
cdr3_aa: CASSLGTPRGYNEQFF

j_call: TRBJ2-1
clone_size: -
v_call: TRBV7-9
d_call: TRBD2
cdr3_nt: TGTGCCAGCAGCACTGTGGTGGGAGGGCCTTCAAATGAGCAGTTCTTC
cdr3_aa: CASSTVVGGPSNEQFF

j_call: TRBJ1-1
clone_size: few
v_call: TRBV3-1
d_call: -
cdr3_nt: TGTGCCAGCAGCCAAGGCCACATGAACACTGAAGCTTTCTTT
cdr3_aa: CASSQGHMNTEAFF

j_call: TRBJ2-5
clone_size: many
v_call: TRBV6-1
d_call: -
cdr3_nt: TGTGCCAGCAGTCCTCAGGGAAACCAAGAGACCCAGTACTTC
cdr3_aa: CASSPQGNQETQYF

j_call: TRBJ1-2
clone_size: many
v_call: TRBV28
d_call: -
cdr3_nt: TGTGCCAGCAGTTTAAGGTCTGACTATGGCTACACCTTC
cdr3_aa: CASSLRSDYGYTF

j_call: TRBJ2-1
clone_size: few
v_call: TRBV9
d_call: -
cdr3_nt: TGTGCCAGCAGCGTAGGGGTTAGCGGATACAATGAGCAGTTCTTC
cdr3_aa: CASSVGVSGYNEQFF

j_call: TRBJ2-1
clone_size: few
v_call: TRBV6-2/TRBV6-3
d_call: -
cdr3_nt: TGTGCCAGCAGGGCGGCCTCCTACAATGAGCAGTTCTTC
cdr3_aa: CASRAASYNEQFF

j_call: TRBJ2-7
clone_size: many
v_call: TRBV6-5
d_call: TRBD2
cdr3_nt: TGTGCCAGCAGTTACTCGCCTAGCGGAGCCTACGAGCAGTACTTC
cdr3_aa: CASSYSPSGAYEQYF

j_call: TRBJ2-3
clone_size: -
v_call: TRBV6-1
d_call: TRBD1
cdr3_nt: TGTGCCAGCAGTAGCTTGACAGGGGGAGTAGATACGCAGTATTTT
cdr3_aa: CASSSLTGGVDTQYF

j_call: TRBJ2-1
clone_size: many
v_call: TRBV7-8
d_call: -
cdr3_nt: TGTGCCAGCAGCCGTGCCGGGACGGCCTACAATGAGCAGTTCTTC
cdr3_aa: CASSRAGTAYNEQFF

j_call: TRBJ2-1
clone_size: few
v_call: TRBV4-1
d_call: TRBD2
cdr3_nt: TGCGCCAGCAGCCAAGAAACTCCCATTGGACTAGCGGGAGGGTATGAGCAGTTCTTC
cdr3_aa: CASSQETPIGLAGGYEQFF

j_call: TRBJ2-5
clone_size: few
v_call: TRBV20-1
d_call: -
cdr3_nt: TGCAGTGCCAGACGTCCCGTTAGATTGGAAGAGACCCAGTACTTC
cdr3_aa: CSARRPVRLEETQYF

j_call: TRBJ2-5
clone_size: many
v_call: TRBV7-7
d_call: -
cdr3_nt: TGTGCCAGCAGCGCAGCAGGGGAATGGGAGACCCAGTACTTC
cdr3_aa: CASSAAGEWETQYF

j_call: TRBJ1-4
clone_size: -
v_call: TRBV6-9
d_call: -
cdr3_nt: TGTGCCAGCAGTTACTCGAAGGGAGGGACAACTAATGAAAAACTGTTTTTT
cdr3_aa: CASSYSKGGTTNEKLFF

j_call: TRBJ2-7
clone_size: many
v_call: TRBV27
d_call: TRBD2
cdr3_nt: TGTGCCAGCAGTTCCCTTAGACTAGCGGGAGGAAGGTCCTACGAGCAGTACTTC
cdr3_aa: CASSSLRLAGGRSYEQYF

j_call: TRBJ2-3
clone_size: few
v_call: TRBV6-1
d_call: TRBD2
cdr3_nt: TGTGCCAGCAGTTACCATAGCGGGAGTGGGGCAGATACGCAGTATTTT
cdr3_aa: CASSYHSGSGADTQYF

j_call: TRBJ2-3
clone_size: many
v_call: TRBV2
d_call: TRBD2
cdr3_nt: TGTGCCAGCAGTGAAACTAGCGGGAGGCTAGGAGATACGCAGTATTTT
cdr3_aa: CASSETSGRLGDTQYF

j_call: TRBJ1-5
clone_size: few
v_call: TRBV19
d_call: -
cdr3_nt: TGTGCCAGTATGATTGGCCCCCACAGCCTACTTAGCAATCAGCCCCAGCATTTT
cdr3_aa: CASMIGPHSLLSNQPQHF

j_call: TRBJ2-3
clone_size: many
v_call: TRBV12-3/TRBV12-4
d_call: TRBD2
cdr3_nt: TGTGCCAGCAGCTCCGGGACTAGGGACACAGATACGCAGTATTTT
cdr3_aa: CASSSGTRDTDTQYF

j_call: TRBJ1-2
clone_size: -
v_call: TRBV28
d_call: -
cdr3_nt: TGTGCCAGCAGTTTTAGGGAATCCGATGGCTACACCTTC
cdr3_aa: CASSFRESDGYTF

j_call: TRBJ1-6
clone_size: many
v_call: TRBV6-2/TRBV6-3
d_call: TRBD1
cdr3_nt: TGTGCCAGCAGTCGTCGGGACAGTCGAGAATCACCCCTCCACTTT
cdr3_aa: CASSRRDSRESPLHF

j_call: TRBJ1-1
clone_size: many
v_call: TRBV12-5
d_call: -
cdr3_nt: TGTGCTAGTGGGTGGAGTGACACTGAAGCTTTCTTT
cdr3_aa: CASGWSDTEAFF

j_call: TRBJ2-7
clone_size: many
v_call: TRBV7-9
d_call: -
cdr3_nt: TGTGCCAGCAGCTTTCCGATGCCGAGGGGCGAGCAGTACTTC
cdr3_aa: CASSFPMPRGEQYF

j_call: TRBJ2-3
clone_size: many
v_call: TRBV5-6
d_call: -
cdr3_nt: TGTGCCAGCAGCTTGGGTTCTAGGACAGATACGCAGTATTTT
cdr3_aa: CASSLGSRTDTQYF

j_call: TRBJ2-7
clone_size: many
v_call: TRBV24-1
d_call: -
cdr3_nt: TGTGCCACCAGTGATTCTGCCTACGAGCAGTACTTC
cdr3_aa: CATSDSAYEQYF

j_call: TRBJ2-1
clone_size: -
v_call: TRBV27
d_call: TRBD2
cdr3_nt: TGTGCCAGCGGCGGGGGACTTTACAATGAGCAGTTCTTC
cdr3_aa: CASGGGLYNEQFF

j_call: TRBJ2-3
clone_size: many
v_call: TRBV7-3
d_call: -
cdr3_nt: TGTGCCAGCAGCCCGGGGCCAATCACAGATACGCAGTATTTT
cdr3_aa: CASSPGPITDTQYF

j_call: TRBJ2-7
clone_size: many
v_call: TRBV7-8
d_call: TRBD2
cdr3_nt: TGTGCCAGCAGCCCAAGGACTAGCGGGGTCTCCTACGAGCAGTACTTC
cdr3_aa: CASSPRTSGVSYEQYF

j_call: TRBJ1-4
clone_size: -
v_call: TRBV20-1
d_call: -
cdr3_nt: TGCAGTGCTAGAGATCCGTCAGCAACCTATAATGAAAAACTGTTTTTT
cdr3_aa: CSARDPSATYNEKLFF

j_call: TRBJ1-1
clone_size: many
v_call: TRBV29-1
d_call: -
cdr3_nt: TGCAGCGTTAACGGGGTTGGCGGTGAAGCTTTCTTT
cdr3_aa: CSVNGVGGEAFF

j_call: TRBJ1-2
clone_size: few
v_call: TRBV5-6
d_call: TRBD1
cdr3_nt: TGTGCCAGCAGCTCCCGGCCTACAGGGGTTGAAGGCTACACCTTC
cdr3_aa: CASSSRPTGVEGYTF

j_call: TRBJ2-1
clone_size: few
v_call: TRBV20-1
d_call: TRBD2
cdr3_nt: TGCAGTGCTAGGATCCTAGCGGGAGTAAAACAGTTCTTC
cdr3_aa: CSARILAGVKQFF

j_call: TRBJ2-3
clone_size: -
v_call: TRBV7-3
d_call: -
cdr3_nt: TGTGCCAGCAGCTTGAATCTTGGGCCATCAGATACGCAGTATTTT
cdr3_aa: CASSLNLGPSDTQYF

j_call: TRBJ2-1
clone_size: many
v_call: TRBV7-2
d_call: TRBD1
cdr3_nt: TGTGCCAGCAGCCCGGGACAGCTACAGTTCTTC
cdr3_aa: CASSPGQLQFF

j_call: TRBJ2-3
clone_size: -
v_call: TRBV20-1
d_call: TRBD1
cdr3_nt: TGCAGTGCTAGATCTGGGGGACAGGGAAAAGATACGCAGTATTTT
cdr3_aa: CSARSGGQGKDTQYF

j_call: TRBJ1-4
clone_size: few
v_call: TRBV7-9
d_call: -
cdr3_nt: TGTGCCAGCAGCTCGGGGTTGGGCGTTCGGGAAAAACTGTTTTTT
cdr3_aa: CASSSGLGVREKLFF

j_call: TRBJ1-5
clone_size: -
v_call: TRBV20-1
d_call: -
cdr3_nt: TGCAGTGCTAGAAGTGTGGGCAATCAGCCCCAGCATTTT
cdr3_aa: CSARSVGNQPQHF

j_call: TRBJ2-1
clone_size: -
v_call: TRBV29-1
d_call: TRBD1
cdr3_nt: TGCAGCGTTAGGACAGGGGGGCCTTACAATGAGCAGTTCTTC
cdr3_aa: CSVRTGGPYNEQFF

j_call: TRBJ1-1
clone_size: many
v_call: TRBV27
d_call: -
cdr3_nt: TGTGCCAGCAGTACAACAGGGTGGGGTGGTGTTGAAGCTTTCTTT
cdr3_aa: CASSTTGWGGVEAFF

j_call: TRBJ2-7
clone_size: few
v_call: TRBV9
d_call: TRBD1
cdr3_nt: TGTGCCAGCAGCGGACAGGGTTCGTCCTCCTACGAGCAGTACTTC
cdr3_aa: CASSGQGSSSYEQYF

j_call: TRBJ2-1
clone_size: few
v_call: TRBV15
d_call: -
cdr3_nt: TGTGCCACCAGCCCGACAGGTTACAATGAGCAGTTCTTC
cdr3_aa: CATSPTGYNEQFF

j_call: TRBJ2-1
clone_size: many
v_call: TRBV5-1
d_call: -
cdr3_nt: TGCGCCAGCAGCTTGCTACTCGGGCCTAGGGGCAATGAGCAGTTCTTC
cdr3_aa: CASSLLLGPRGNEQFF

j_call: TRBJ1-1
clone_size: few
v_call: TRBV18
d_call: TRBD1
cdr3_nt: TGTGCCAGCTCACCGTGCGTAACTACAGGGGCTGAAGCTTTCTTT
cdr3_aa: CASSPCVTTGAEAFF

j_call: TRBJ2-4
clone_size: many
v_call: TRBV12-3/TRBV12-4
d_call: -
cdr3_nt: TGTGCCAGCAGCTTAGACGGGGCCAAAAACATTCAGTACTTC
cdr3_aa: CASSLDGAKNIQYF